The 3 T cell receptor beta chains below come from one sample, sequenced in a study of blood T cell repertoires in COVID-19. The protocol was immunoSEQ multiplex PCR, while the TCRdb copy is restricted to in-frame clones and leaves out a portion. This table has 150,000 or so clones, around 87% appearing once. Material for sequencing was PBMCs or T cells enriched from blood (not recorded which). These receptors all come from a woman between 45 and 65 years old who had recovered from COVID-19.

Here the CDR3 reads CASGHTSTAYEQYF. CDR3 DNA: TGTGCCAGCGGACATACCTCAACGGCCTACGAGCAGTACTTC. V is TRBV27 and J is TRBJ2-7; perhaps TRBD1 as D (5 bases). V was shortened by 8 bases and J by 2 bases, with 16 bases between the two germline ends. The CDR3 consists of 14 residues. Germline CDR1 MNHEY, CDR2 SMNVEV (reference sequence).

The CDR3 loop is CASSLQEGNQPQHF. In DNA, the CDR3 is TGTGCCAGCTCACTACAGGAAGGCAATCAGCCCCAGCATTTT. V and J are TRBV18 and TRBJ1-5; D might be TRBD1 (5 bases). The CDR3 covers 14 residues. V was trimmed by 4 bases and J by 2 bases, leaving 9 bases between them. Germline V gives CDR1 KGHSH, CDR2 LQKENI.

The chain is built from TRBV7-9 and TRBJ1-5; weak D call: TRBD1 (5 bases). The CDR3 extends over 14 amino acids. Germline V gene lookup returns CDR1 SEHNR and CDR2 FQNEAQ (reference sequence). Trimming left V 1 base short and J 4 bases short, with 8 bases between. CDR3 loop: CASSLDQGNQPQHF. The CDR3, as DNA: TGTGCCAGCAGCTTAGACCAGGGTAATCAGCCCCAGCATTTT. The full variable domain, with the rest looked up from reference TRBV7-9 and TRBJ1-5, is DTGVSQNPRHKITKRGQNVTFRCDPISEHNRLYWYRQTLGQGPEFLTYFQNEAQLEKSRLLSDRFSAERPKGSFSTLEIQRTEQGDSAMYLCASSLDQGNQPQHFGDGTRLSIL.